Here is one TCR beta chain with its context. Its specificity is unknown. The sample is drawn from a study of CD4 T cell repertoires in COVID-19. Findings and caveats of the study: Sharing of several most expanded SARS-CoV-2-reactive clonotypes across memory subsets suggested intraclonal diversification.

V was cut by 7 bases and J by 5 bases, with 25 bases left in between. Per germline, CDR1 SNHLY and CDR2 FYNNEI. The CDR3 is 17 amino acids. Measured with immunoSEQ multiplex PCR; TCRdb has only the in-frame clones, and not every one. The sample lists 70,000 to 95,000 clones; 83% were seen once. This sequence was found in a human donor who had COVID-19. This chain uses TRBV2 with TRBJ2-3, with D uncertain. The source material was CD4+ T cells from peripheral blood, sampled after recovery from COVID-19. CDR3: CASNPQVGNPLGDTQYF. The CDR3 nucleotides are TGTGCCAGCAACCCCCAGGTTGGGAACCCGCTAGGAGATACGCAGTATTTT.